The entry below describes one TCR beta chain. Its binding antigen is unknown. One end of the junction does not line up with germline, which may come from a read error. Using the immunoSEQ multiplex PCR assay, the TCRB and TCRAD loci were amplified from a standardized quantity of quality-controlled genomic DNA. The V(D)J region was spanned by amplicons of a length sufficient to cover the CDR3 and to identify V and J genes. Through the commercial immunoSEQ service, the amplicons were sequenced on an Illumina platform. As for the authors' bioinformatics: Corrections for primer bias and sequencing errors followed previously described methods, while TCRAD and TCRB definitions were based on the IMGT database. The repertoires were analysed using immunoSEQ Analyzer 3.0 and VDJTools for basic statistics, V/J segment usage, diversity estimates, rarefaction and pairwise overlap. To estimate diversity, the Chao1, ChaoE, Efron-Thisted, Shannon and inverse Simpson indices were applied, and diversity was also estimated on datasets down-sampled to the smallest sample. Repertoire overlap was determined by strict matching of CDR3 nucleotide sequence, V gene and J gene, and Jaccard-based multidimensional scaling clustering was applied. Entries here come from immuneACCESS through TCRdb and include only in-frame sequences with V and J called. Some clones fail to appear in such tables; in the studies checked, an unresolved V gene covers under half of the shortfall, and the cause of the remainder is unknown. The D gene and trimming were derived from the DNA, and the V and J assignments and clone size from that table. For this sample there are roughly 120,000 clones; just under 95% appear just once. The leading ten clones occupy under 0.025% of the sample.

This sample was included in a study of human thymus T cells (TCRdb year 2020). About the full investigation: The study described the TCR alpha and beta repertoires in under 10 infant thymus samples and a handful of matching peripheral blood samples. Donor ages ranging from about 7 to 244 days were recorded, and about six male and a couple of female infants were included in the cohort. Results the study describes overall, beyond this receptor: Highly overlapping thymic TCR repertoires among unrelated individuals were reported in the related research. Both the thymic and the peripheral blood repertoires appeared to show biased V and J gene segment usage. Thymus samples yielded on average approximately 800,000 unique TCRB clonotypes, compared with roughly 92,000 from blood samples.

The thymus tissue came from surgical resects taken out during corrective cardiac surgery. In Finland, the donors were immunologically healthy infants who were having open corrective cardiac surgery for congenital heart defects. Thymocytes were freed from the tissue by mechanical means and kept at -70 degrees C as pellets of roughly 8.5-31 million cells. A QIAsymphony instrument was used to extract genomic DNA from the frozen cell pellets. Sequencing was performed on thymus tissue. The TCR comes from a boy under two years old with a congenital heart defect but otherwise immunologically healthy.

The nucleotide sequence reads TGTGCCAGCTCACCGATACAGGCTAACTATGGCTACATCTTC. Its coded protein is CASSPIQANYGYIF. This chain joins TRBV18 to TRBJ1-2, and TRBD1 may be the D gene, going by 5 matching bases. From the cysteine through the phenylalanine, the CDR3 covers 14 amino acids. Of the read, only the CDR3 DNA is kept; its 42 bases are in frame from base 1. Per the germline V gene, KGHSH is the CDR1 and LQKENI is the CDR2.